This TCR beta chain was captured by sequencing in a study of cytomegalovirus exposure and HLA in healthy donors. Primers included in the PCR were 60 Vbeta and 13 Jbeta primers. Some clones are missing from TCRdb's copy, which holds only in-frame ones; the method was immunoSEQ multiplex PCR. Of 200,000 or so clones detected, approximately 80% appear once; the ten largest clones hold 0.71%. The sample consisted of PBMCs. This TCR was sampled from a boy aged 2 to 10 in good health and CMV-seronegative.

As DNA, the CDR3 is TGTGCCAGCACCGTGGACCGCCGGGGAGACATTCAGTACTTC. Protein sequence: CASTVDRRGDIQYF. V is TRBV5-4 and J is TRBJ2-4; possible D gene TRBD2, 5 bases. CDR1 and CDR2 from the germline V gene are SGHNT and YYREEE (reference sequence). This CDR3 is 14 amino acids long. V was cut by 6 bases and J by 8 bases, with 18 bases left in between.